The entry below describes one T cell receptor (beta chain). This sample was included in a study of blood T cell repertoires in COVID-19. The CDR3 contains 17 residues. Method: immunoSEQ multiplex PCR; TCRdb's copy keeps in-frame clones and lacks some. The sample has fewer than 200,000 clones, approximately 78% seen once. This chain uses TRBV21-1 with TRBJ2-3; the table names TRBD2, a call not compared with the DNA. TRBV21-1 is labeled a pseudogene. Sequences were obtained from PBMCs or T cells enriched from blood (not recorded which). This TCR was recovered from a woman aged 45-65 years who had recovered from COVID-19. This CDR3 is CASNLRTIVHLYYTQYF. The DNA for the CDR3 is TGTGCCAGCAACCTTAGAACTATTGTACACCTCTATTATACGCAGTATTTT.